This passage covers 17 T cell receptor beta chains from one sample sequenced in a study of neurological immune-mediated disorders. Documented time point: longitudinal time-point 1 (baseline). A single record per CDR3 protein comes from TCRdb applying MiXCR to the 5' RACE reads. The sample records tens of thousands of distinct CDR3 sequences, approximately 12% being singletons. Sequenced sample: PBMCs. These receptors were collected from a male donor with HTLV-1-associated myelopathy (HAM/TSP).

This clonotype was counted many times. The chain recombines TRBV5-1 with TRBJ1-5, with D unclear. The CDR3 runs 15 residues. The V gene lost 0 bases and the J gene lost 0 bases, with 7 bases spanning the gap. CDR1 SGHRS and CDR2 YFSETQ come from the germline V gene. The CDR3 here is CASSLDSYSNQPQHF. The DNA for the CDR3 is TGCGCCAGCAGCTTGGACAGTTATAGCAATCAGCCCCAGCATTTT.

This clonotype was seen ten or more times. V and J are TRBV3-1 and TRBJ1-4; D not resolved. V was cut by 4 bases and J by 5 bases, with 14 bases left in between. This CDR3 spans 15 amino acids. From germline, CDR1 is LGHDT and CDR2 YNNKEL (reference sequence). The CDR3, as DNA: TGTGCCAGCAGCCGCACCGGGAAGAACAATGAAAAACTGTTTTTT. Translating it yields CASSRTGKNNEKLFF.

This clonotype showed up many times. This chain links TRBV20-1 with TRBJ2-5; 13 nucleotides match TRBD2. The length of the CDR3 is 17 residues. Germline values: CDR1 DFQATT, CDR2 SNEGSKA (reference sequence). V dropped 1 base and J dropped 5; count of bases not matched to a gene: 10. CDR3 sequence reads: CSARAGTSGAKRETQYF. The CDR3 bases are TGCAGTGCTAGAGCAGGGACTAGCGGGGCCAAGAGGGAGACCCAGTACTTC.

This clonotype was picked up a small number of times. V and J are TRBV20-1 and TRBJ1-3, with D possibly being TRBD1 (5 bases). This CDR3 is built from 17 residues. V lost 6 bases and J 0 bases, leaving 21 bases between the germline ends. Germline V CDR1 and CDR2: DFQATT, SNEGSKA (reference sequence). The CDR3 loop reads CSAPVGGGLPSGNTIYF. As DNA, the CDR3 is TGCAGTGCCCCCGTGGGTGGGGGACTTCCCTCTGGAAACACCATATATTTT.

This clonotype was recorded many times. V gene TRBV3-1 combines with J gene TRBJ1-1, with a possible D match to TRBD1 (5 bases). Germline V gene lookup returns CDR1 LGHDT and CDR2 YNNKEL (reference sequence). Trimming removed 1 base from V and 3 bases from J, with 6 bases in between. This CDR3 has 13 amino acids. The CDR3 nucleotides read TGTGCCAGCAGCCAAGGACAGTACACTGAAGCTTTCTTT. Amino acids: CASSQGQYTEAFF.

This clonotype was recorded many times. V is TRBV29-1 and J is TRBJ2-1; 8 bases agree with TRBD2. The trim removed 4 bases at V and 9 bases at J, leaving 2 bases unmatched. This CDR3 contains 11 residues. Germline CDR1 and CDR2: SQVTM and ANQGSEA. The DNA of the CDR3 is TGCAGCGTTGTTAGCGGGGCTGAGCAGTTCTTC. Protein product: CSVVSGAEQFF.

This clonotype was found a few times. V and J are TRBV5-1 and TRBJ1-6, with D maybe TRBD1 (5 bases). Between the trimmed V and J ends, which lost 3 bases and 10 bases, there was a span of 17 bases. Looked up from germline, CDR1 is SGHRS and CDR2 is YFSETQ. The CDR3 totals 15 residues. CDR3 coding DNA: TGCGCCAGCAGCTCCAGGGTTGCGGGATCGTCACCCCTCCACTTT. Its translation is CASSSRVAGSSPLHF.

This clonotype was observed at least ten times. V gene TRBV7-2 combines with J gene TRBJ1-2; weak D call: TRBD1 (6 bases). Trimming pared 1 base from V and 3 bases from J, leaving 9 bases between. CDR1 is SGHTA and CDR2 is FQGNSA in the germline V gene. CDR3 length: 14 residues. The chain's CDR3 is CASSLVPGDYGYTF. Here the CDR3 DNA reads TGTGCCAGCAGCTTAGTACCAGGGGACTATGGCTACACCTTC.

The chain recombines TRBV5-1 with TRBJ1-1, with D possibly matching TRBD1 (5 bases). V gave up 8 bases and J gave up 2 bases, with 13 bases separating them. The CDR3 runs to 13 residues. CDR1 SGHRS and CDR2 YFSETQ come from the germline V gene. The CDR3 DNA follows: TGCGCCAGTCAACAGGACCCAAACACTGAAGCTTTCTTT. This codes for CASQQDPNTEAFF.

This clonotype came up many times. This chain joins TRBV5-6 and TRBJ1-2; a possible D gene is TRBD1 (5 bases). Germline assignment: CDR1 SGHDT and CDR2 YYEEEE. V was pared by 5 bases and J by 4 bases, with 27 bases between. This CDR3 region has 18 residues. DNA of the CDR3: TGTGCCAGCAGTTTCCAGGGAGGCTACTCCATCGGTCGCTATGGCTACACCTTC. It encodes CASSFQGGYSIGRYGYTF.

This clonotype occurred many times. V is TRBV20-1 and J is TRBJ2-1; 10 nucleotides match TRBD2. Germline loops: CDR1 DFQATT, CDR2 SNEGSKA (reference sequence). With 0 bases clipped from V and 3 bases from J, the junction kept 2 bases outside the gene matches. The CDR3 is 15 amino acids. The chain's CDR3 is CSARDQRGGYNEQFF. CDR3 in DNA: TGCAGTGCTAGAGATCAGCGGGGGGGCTACAATGAGCAGTTCTTC.

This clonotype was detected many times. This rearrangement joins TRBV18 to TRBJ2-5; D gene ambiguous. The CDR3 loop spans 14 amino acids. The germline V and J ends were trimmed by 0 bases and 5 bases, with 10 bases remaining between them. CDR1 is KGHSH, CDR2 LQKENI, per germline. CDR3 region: CASSPPGVRETQYF. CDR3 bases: TGTGCCAGCTCACCACCTGGGGTGAGGGAGACCCAGTACTTC.

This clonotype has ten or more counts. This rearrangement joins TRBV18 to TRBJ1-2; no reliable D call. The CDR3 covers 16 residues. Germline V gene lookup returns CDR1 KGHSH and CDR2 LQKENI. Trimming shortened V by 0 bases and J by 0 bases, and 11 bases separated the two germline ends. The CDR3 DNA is TGTGCCAGCTCACCACCGAGTACACAAGCTAACTATGGCTACACCTTC. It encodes CASSPPSTQANYGYTF.

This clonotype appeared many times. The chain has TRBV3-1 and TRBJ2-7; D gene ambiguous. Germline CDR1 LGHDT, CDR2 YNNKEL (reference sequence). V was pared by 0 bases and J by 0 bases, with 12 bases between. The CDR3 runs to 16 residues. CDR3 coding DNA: TGTGCCAGCAGCCAAGAGCAAGACCCAGCCTCCTACGAGCAGTACTTC. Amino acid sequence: CASSQEQDPASYEQYF.

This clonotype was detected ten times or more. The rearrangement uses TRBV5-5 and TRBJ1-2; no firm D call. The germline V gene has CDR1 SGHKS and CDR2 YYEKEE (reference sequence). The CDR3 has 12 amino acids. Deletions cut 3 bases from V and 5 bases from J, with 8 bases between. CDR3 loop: CASSSAEYGYTF. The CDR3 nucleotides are TGTGCCAGCAGCTCGGCAGAGTATGGCTACACCTTC.

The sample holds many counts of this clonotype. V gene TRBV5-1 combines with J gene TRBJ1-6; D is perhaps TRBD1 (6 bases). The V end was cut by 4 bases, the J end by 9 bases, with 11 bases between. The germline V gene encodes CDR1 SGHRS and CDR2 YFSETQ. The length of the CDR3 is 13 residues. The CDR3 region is CASSPPDSSPLHF. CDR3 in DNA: TGCGCCAGCAGCCCCCCGGACAGTTCACCCCTCCACTTT.

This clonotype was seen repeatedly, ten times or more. The CDR3 sequence: CASSFSTGPYEQYF. DNA of the CDR3: TGCGCCAGCAGCTTTTCGACGGGACCCTACGAGCAGTACTTC. The V gene is TRBV5-1, the J gene TRBJ2-7; D could derive from TRBD1 or TRBD2 (5 bases each). This CDR3 comprises 14 residues. The germline V gene encodes CDR1 SGHRS and CDR2 YFSETQ. Deletions cut 2 bases from V and 2 bases from J, with 11 bases between.